The entry below gives a single T cell receptor (beta chain) sequence along with its context. This clonotype was detected ten times or more. Its recognized antigen is unknown. Base-call qualities are not available, and no considerably larger clone is one nucleotide away. Unmatched junction bases come to 3, with V trimmed by 2 bases and J by 9 bases. CDR1 and CDR2 are read off the germline V gene as MNHEY and SVGAGI. The CDR3 runs 15 amino acids, cysteine and phenylalanine included. The DNA shown is the 45-base CDR3, in frame from base 1. Stable Graves' hyperthyroidism was defined as no progression to ophthalmopathy during 18 months of follow-up. Hyperthyroidism patients were newly diagnosed, had a disease duration of under 2 months, and were aged 18 to 65 years. Exclusion was applied to patients with uncontrolled infections, other autoimmune diseases, pregnancy or lactation. Diagnoses relied on clinical symptoms, serum thyroxine and TRAb, thyroid ultrasound and orbital computed tomography. PBMCs were isolated from 7.5 to 10 ml of fresh peripheral blood by Ficoll-Paque density gradient centrifugation. Total RNA was extracted using Trizol reagent, and RNA quality was assessed on an Agilent 2100 Bioanalyzer.

This entry is derived from a study of T cells in Graves' hyperthyroidism and ophthalmopathy (dated by TCRdb to between 2018 and 2021). Study-level background: Peripheral blood was collected at initial diagnosis, before any treatment. TCR V-J signatures able to tell the groups apart were searched for in a discovery cohort of 90 to 100 patients, of whom 43 had Graves' ophthalmopathy and roughly 58 had stable Graves' hyperthyroidism. Whether ophthalmopathy could be predicted prospectively was tested in an independent validation cohort made up of under 20 hyperthyroidism patients plus 17 patients who later progressed to ophthalmopathy. The roughly 100 discovery patients were divided at random into training and test sets in a 7:3 ratio. The study also compared thyroid tissue and blood T-cell repertoires from five or six Graves' hyperthyroidism patients. After blood sampling, hyperthyroidism patients were treated with methimazole at a starting dose of 30 mg daily, and ophthalmopathy patients were treated with high-dose intravenous methylprednisolone. According to the paper, TCR Vbeta CDR3 sequencing was carried out on about 140 peripheral blood samples, which came from 40 to 45 ophthalmopathy, 80 or so hyperthyroidism and some 17 progressor patients. Results and caveats for the whole study, not just this receptor: Sample size was not statistically predetermined, and investigators were not blinded to group allocation. Blood samples also contained most of the expanded thyroid clonotypes (frequency above 0.001), which suggests that blood repertoires may reflect thyroid immune responses. During validation, the model predicted progression to ophthalmopathy a median of approximately 6.5 months ahead of onset, with roughly 65% sensitivity and around 73% specificity. In cross-validation, a model built on a 13 V-J signature told ophthalmopathy apart from stable hyperthyroidism with roughly 87% sensitivity and approximately 81% specificity, and in testing the same model reached 80%/75%.

Amplification of TCR beta CDR3 regions was carried out from RNA transcripts. The first round of RT-PCR for the TCR CDR3 was performed with the HTBI primer set and the Qiagen OneStep RT-PCR kit. The libraries were constructed in a second round of multiplex PCR and then size-selected and purified. Libraries were sequenced paired-end with 100 bp reads on an Illumina HiSeq2000. Concerning the study's data processing: SOAPnuke was used to process the raw data, removing reads that contained adapters or uncalled bases, had a mean Phred below 15, or lacked an exact match to the constant primer or identifier. High-quality paired reads were merged using COPE v1.2.5, and each unique nucleotide sequence was defined as a clonotype. Clonotypes were aligned to IMGT TRBV, TRBD and TRBJ reference segments using MiTCR v1.1. The analysis was restricted to V-J combinations with a frequency above 0.0001, which together covered 99% to 99.2% of the repertoires. A TCS score was defined as the ratio between F50 (clonal expansion) and ExV (chaos), using BLOSUM62-based TCRdist between CDR3 peptides within each V-J. Welch's t-statistics and random forest reduced 500 to 650 V-J features to 13, which were used in a naive Bayes classifier (R e1071). TCRdb redid the processing of the public reads, applying fastp at Q25 and MiXCR, and retained in-frame beta chains. CDR3 protein sequences are deduplicated, and each keeps its most common genes and DNA. It is TCRdb's table, rather than the study itself, that gives the V and J calls and clone size. Within this sample are approximately 610,000 distinct CDR3 sequences, with approximately 15% of them counted one time only. Roughly 18% of the sample is in the top ten clones.

The TCR sequence derives from a young woman with Graves' hyperthyroidism. The sequenced material came from blood. The V gene is TRBV6-5 and the J gene is TRBJ2-1; the junction holds 14 bases that match TRBD2. The CDR3 sequence is CASSYGTSGSSEQFF. The nucleotide sequence reads as follows: TGTGCCAGCAGTTACGGGACTAGCGGGAGCAGTGAGCAGTTCTTC.